This T cell receptor beta chain was observed in a study of blood T cell repertoires in COVID-19. Here immunoSEQ multiplex PCR was the method, and the copy in TCRdb shows in-frame clones only, minus some. The data hold fewer than 120,000 clones, with around 76% observed a single time. The V end was cut by 3 bases, the J end by 2 bases, with 15 bases between. CDR3 length: 16 residues. Germline V lookup: CDR1 SGHRS, CDR2 YFSETQ. The chain combines TRBV5-1 with TRBJ2-1, with D tentatively TRBD1 (5 bases). The TCR comes from a woman over 75 with acute or convalescent COVID-19. The specimen sequenced was peripheral blood. Here the CDR3 reads CASSSEGQGTYNEQFF. In nucleotides, the CDR3 is TGCGCCAGCAGCTCGGAAGGGCAGGGAACCTACAATGAGCAGTTCTTC.